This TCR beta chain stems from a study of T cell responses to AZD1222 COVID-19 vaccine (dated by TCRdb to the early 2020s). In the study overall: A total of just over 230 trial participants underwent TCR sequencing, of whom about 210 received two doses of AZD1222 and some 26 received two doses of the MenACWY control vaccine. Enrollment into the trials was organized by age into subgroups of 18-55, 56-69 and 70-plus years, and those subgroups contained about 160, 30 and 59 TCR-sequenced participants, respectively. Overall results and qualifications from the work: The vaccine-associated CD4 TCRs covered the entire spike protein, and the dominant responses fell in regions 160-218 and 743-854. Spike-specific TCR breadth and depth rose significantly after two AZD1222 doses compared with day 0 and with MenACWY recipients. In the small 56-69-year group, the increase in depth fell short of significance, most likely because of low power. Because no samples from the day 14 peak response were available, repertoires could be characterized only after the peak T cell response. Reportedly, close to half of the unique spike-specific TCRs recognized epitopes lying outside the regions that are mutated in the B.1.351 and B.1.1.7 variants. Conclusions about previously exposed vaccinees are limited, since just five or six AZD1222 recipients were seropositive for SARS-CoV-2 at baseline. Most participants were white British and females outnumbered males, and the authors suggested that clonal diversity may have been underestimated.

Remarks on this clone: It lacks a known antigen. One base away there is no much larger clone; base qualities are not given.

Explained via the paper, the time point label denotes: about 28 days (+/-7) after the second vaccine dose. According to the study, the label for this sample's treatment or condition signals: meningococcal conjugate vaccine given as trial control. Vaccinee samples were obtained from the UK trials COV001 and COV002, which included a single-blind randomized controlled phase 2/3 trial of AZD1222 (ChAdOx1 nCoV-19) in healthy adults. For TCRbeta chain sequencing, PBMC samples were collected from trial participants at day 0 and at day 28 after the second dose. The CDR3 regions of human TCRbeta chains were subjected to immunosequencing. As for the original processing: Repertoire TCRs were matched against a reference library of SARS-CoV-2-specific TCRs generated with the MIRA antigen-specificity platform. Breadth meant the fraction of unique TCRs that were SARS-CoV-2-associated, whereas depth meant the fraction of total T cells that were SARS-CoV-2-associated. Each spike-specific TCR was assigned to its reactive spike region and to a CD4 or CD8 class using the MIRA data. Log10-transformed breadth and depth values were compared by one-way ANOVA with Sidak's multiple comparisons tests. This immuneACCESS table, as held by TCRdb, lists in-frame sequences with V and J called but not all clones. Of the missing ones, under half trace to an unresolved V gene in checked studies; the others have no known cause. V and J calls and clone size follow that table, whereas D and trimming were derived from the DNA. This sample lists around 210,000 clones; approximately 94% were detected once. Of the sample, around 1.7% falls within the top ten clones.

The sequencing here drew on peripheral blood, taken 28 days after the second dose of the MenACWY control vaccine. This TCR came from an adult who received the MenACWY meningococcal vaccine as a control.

CDR3 loop: CASSLAVGQGVQPQHF. The DNA sequence follows: TGTGCCAGCAGCTTAGCAGTAGGGCAGGGGGTTCAGCCCCAGCATTTT. Rearrangement joined TRBV7-9 to TRBJ1-5, and 7 bases in between align with TRBD1. Inclusive of the bounding cysteine and phenylalanine, the CDR3 is 16 residues long. Kept here is only the CDR3 DNA, which spans 48 bases and is read in frame from base 1. The germline V gene (reference sequence) specifies SEHNR as CDR1 and FQNEAQ as CDR2. The junction shows trimming of 0 bases on V and 6 bases on J, and the gene matches do not reach 8 bases of it.